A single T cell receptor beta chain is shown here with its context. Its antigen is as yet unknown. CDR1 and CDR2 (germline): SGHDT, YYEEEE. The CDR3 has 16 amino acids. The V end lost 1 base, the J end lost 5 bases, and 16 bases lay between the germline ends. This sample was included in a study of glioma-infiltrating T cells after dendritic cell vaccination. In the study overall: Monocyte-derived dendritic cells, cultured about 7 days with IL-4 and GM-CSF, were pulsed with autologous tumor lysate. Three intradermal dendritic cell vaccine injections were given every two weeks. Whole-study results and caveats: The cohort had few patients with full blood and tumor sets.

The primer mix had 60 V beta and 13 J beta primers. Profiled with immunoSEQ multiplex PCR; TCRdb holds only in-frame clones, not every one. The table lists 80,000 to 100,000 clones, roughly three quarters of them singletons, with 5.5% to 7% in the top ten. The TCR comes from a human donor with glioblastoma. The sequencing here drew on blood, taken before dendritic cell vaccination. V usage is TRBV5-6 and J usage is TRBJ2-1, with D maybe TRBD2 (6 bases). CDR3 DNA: TGTGCCAGCAGCTTGTTGGGGCAGGGACTGAACAATGAGCAGTTCTTC. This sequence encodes CASSLLGQGLNNEQFF.